A single sample is the source of the 3 T cell receptor beta chains below, sequenced in a study of beta chain features in type 1 diabetes. Broader study findings: Shortening of TCRB CDR3s, moderate but significant, appeared in all four CD4+ subsets of Type 1 diabetes patients.

Since all of the isolated RNA was reverse transcribed, expressed TCRB transcripts were what got sequenced. The table came from immunoSEQ multiplex PCR; TCRdb's copy has only in-frame clones and leaves some out. This table holds some 150,000 clones, approximately 10% found once. No antigen is known for these receptors. The sequenced sample consisted of central memory CD4+ T cells from blood. The origin of the receptors is a woman in her 30s with type 1 diabetes.

In this sample, this clone turned up many times. The DNA of the CDR3 is TGCGCCAGCAGCCAGTTGACTAGCGTGGCCTACGAGCAGTACTTC. Amino acids: CASSQLTSVAYEQYF. The chain combines TRBV4-1 with TRBJ2-7, with 8 bases matching TRBD2. With V trimmed by 3 bases and J by 2 bases, 6 bases remained unmatched. Germline V gives CDR1 MGHRA, CDR2 YSYEKL. This CDR3 has 15 amino acids.

To note about this clone: Other nucleotide sequences in the sample specify the same CDR3. V and J are TRBV9 and TRBJ2-2; TRBD2 is a possible D gene (6 bases). V was clipped by 0 bases and J by 1 base, with 10 bases between them. Germline V CDR1 and CDR2: SGDLS, YYNGEE. The CDR3 is made up of 16 amino acids. CDR3 sequence: CASSVGGSGNTGELFF. CDR3 in DNA: TGTGCCAGCAGCGTAGGAGGTAGCGGGAACACCGGGGAGCTGTTTTTT.

This sequence joins TRBV27 and TRBJ1-4; TRBD1 aligns across 7 bases. J lost 6 bases, V lost 3 bases, and 7 bases had no gene match. There are 15 residues in the CDR3. Germline lookup yields CDR1 MNHEY and CDR2 SMNVEV (reference sequence). CDR3 residues: CASSLDRSNYEKLFF. The CDR3 region has the DNA TGTGCCAGCAGTTTGGACAGGAGCAATTATGAAAAACTGTTTTTT.